This is a list of T cell receptor beta chains from one sample in a study of Tregs in tolerant kidney transplant recipients. Clones were sequenced by immunoSEQ multiplex PCR, and TCRdb holds only the in-frame ones, with some missing. The sample holds roughly 15,000 clones, just under 80% seen once. This specimen consisted of Tregs from blood, obtained before the transplant. The receptors derive from a human donor who received a combined kidney and bone marrow transplant. Both conserved end residues are part of each CDR3. Each record gives: V gene, clone size, CDR3 protein. Expanded clones are given a class, and other clones once, few, many or no size at all.

v_gene: TRBV5-4; abundance: NA; CDR3aa: CASSSPPAGIYEQFF
v_gene: TRBV4-1; abundance: few; CDR3aa: CASSHPDRAAEAFF
v_gene: TRBV6-1; abundance: NA; CDR3aa: CASSEQFWDIYGYTF
v_gene: TRBV5-1; abundance: NA; CDR3aa: CASSNPGLAGVRADTQYF
v_gene: TRBV5-1; abundance: NA; CDR3aa: CASSRKTTGITDTQYF
v_gene: TRBV7-2; abundance: NA; CDR3aa: CASSLVLGAPYEQYF
v_gene: TRBV28; abundance: NA; CDR3aa: CASITSGRYEQFF
v_gene: TRBV19; abundance: NA; CDR3aa: CASSTPRQGSGTDTQYF
v_gene: TRBV29-1; abundance: NA; CDR3aa: CATPGQGTYEQYF
v_gene: TRBV2; abundance: NA; CDR3aa: CASVTDSGETQYF
v_gene: TRBV5-4; abundance: NA; CDR3aa: CASSPDIPSGNTIYF
v_gene: TRBV5-4; abundance: NA; CDR3aa: CASSFPGLVRDTQYF
v_gene: TRBV9; abundance: NA; CDR3aa: CASSAGLAGGGNEQFF
v_gene: TRBV6-1; abundance: NA; CDR3aa: CASSVGQGREQPQHF
v_gene: TRBV9; abundance: once; CDR3aa: CASSSSTLARTDTQYF
v_gene: TRBV15; abundance: NA; CDR3aa: CATSRVLNVKETQYF
v_gene: TRBV6-6; abundance: once; CDR3aa: CASTPGGPYSPLHF
v_gene: TRBV7-8; abundance: NA; CDR3aa: CASSFGGSTEAFF
v_gene: TRBV18; abundance: few; CDR3aa: CASSPRTDAYEQYF
v_gene: TRBV15; abundance: NA; CDR3aa: CATSPPGRPNYGYTF
v_gene: TRBV29-1; abundance: NA; CDR3aa: CSVGTGPGNTIYF
v_gene: TRBV29-1; abundance: NA; CDR3aa: CSEGTVGGQYF
v_gene: TRBV13; abundance: once; CDR3aa: CASSPRQAETQYF
v_gene: TRBV6-1; abundance: NA; CDR3aa: CASREQGYSNQPQHF
v_gene: TRBV30; abundance: NA; CDR3aa: CAWGPRYEQYF
v_gene: TRBV30; abundance: NA; CDR3aa: CAWARESRSEQYF
v_gene: TRBV7-9; abundance: NA; CDR3aa: CASSWDRPNTEAFF
v_gene: TRBV5-1; abundance: NA; CDR3aa: CASSSKRTNGDTEAFF
v_gene: TRBV2; abundance: NA; CDR3aa: CASSEARRNTGELFF
v_gene: TRBV6-5; abundance: once; CDR3aa: CASSYPGAGSPLHF
v_gene: TRBV28; abundance: NA; CDR3aa: CASRTENTEAFF
v_gene: TRBV25-1; abundance: NA; CDR3aa: CASSYLGQGGSYTF
v_gene: TRBV27; abundance: NA; CDR3aa: CASSSQQGARETQYF
v_gene: TRBV5-1; abundance: few; CDR3aa: CASRETDTQYF
v_gene: TRBV6-6; abundance: NA; CDR3aa: CASRQTGSYEQYF
v_gene: TRBV28; abundance: NA; CDR3aa: CASSGPRNTEAFF
v_gene: TRBV2; abundance: NA; CDR3aa: CASSETVRLVYEQYF
v_gene: TRBV2; abundance: NA; CDR3aa: CASSPHGGGLAEQYF
v_gene: TRBV11-3; abundance: once; CDR3aa: CASSLFGREAGELFF
v_gene: TRBV9; abundance: NA; CDR3aa: CASSVAGEGYNEQFF
v_gene: TRBV9; abundance: NA; CDR3aa: CASSVELENGELFF
v_gene: TRBV28; abundance: NA; CDR3aa: CASSSPYRGHEQYF
v_gene: TRBV28; abundance: few; CDR3aa: CASNRGGSDTEAFF